The rows below give T cell receptor beta chains drawn from one sample of a study of T cells of healthy individuals. TCRdb fed the 5' RACE reads into MiXCR, producing one record per CDR3 protein. This table has 65,000 to 90,000 distinct CDR3 sequences, roughly 5.1% appearing once. All receptors come from a female donor in good health. CDR3s leave out the opening cysteine and the closing phenylalanine or tryptophan. Each record gives: V gene, CDR3 length, J gene, CDR3 protein.

>TRBV5-6|13|TRBJ1-2
ASIPRDRGLYGYT
>TRBV7-9|12|TRBJ1-3
ASTTRDRPNTIY
>TRBV6-2/TRBV6-3|14|TRBJ1-2
ASSYSGMRAGYGYT
>TRBV20-1|12|TRBJ2-1
SASLGPAHNEQF
>TRBV7-2|14|TRBJ2-7
ASSSLTSGRVYEQY
>TRBV4-1|11|TRBJ2-3
ASSRARVDTQY
>TRBV20-1|14|TRBJ2-1
SPLAWGLAAYNEQF
>TRBV6-2/TRBV6-3|13|TRBJ1-1
ASRSWGPANTEAF
>TRBV13|12|TRBJ1-2
ASSLGIGDYGYT
>TRBV6-2/TRBV6-3|10|TRBJ1-1
ASTQVRGTAF
>TRBV6-2/TRBV6-3|13|TRBJ2-7
ASSYRTGGRGEQY
>TRBV7-2|14|TRBJ1-5
ASSPLLDRSNQPQH
>TRBV18|13|TRBJ2-1
ASSLLAGAANEQF
>TRBV4-1|13|TRBJ1-1
ASRQILPGGGQAF
>TRBV19|16|TRBJ1-2
ASSPKGGRSPNNYGYT
>TRBV28|15|TRBJ2-1
ASLTAGAEISYNEQF
>TRBV6-1|12|TRBJ2-4
ASSEAGQENIQY
>TRBV7-3|11|TRBJ2-1
ASSSTGQGKQF
>TRBV12-3/TRBV12-4|13|TRBJ2-7
ASSSGTRRIDEQY
>TRBV30|11|TRBJ2-1
AWRGQLYNEQF
>TRBV12-3/TRBV12-4|13|TRBJ2-3
ASDMMDRVTDTQY
>TRBV6-2/TRBV6-3|11|TRBJ2-3
ASSYAGPDTQY
>TRBV6-1|10|TRBJ2-7
ASSEGNYEQY
>TRBV18|14|TRBJ2-7
ASSPTSGPSSYEQY
>TRBV19|11|TRBJ2-7
ASTTRDVNEQY
>TRBV11-1|15|TRBJ2-1
ASSLAWSGSPYNEQF
>TRBV7-3|13|TRBJ1-2
ASSLGRGRDYGYT
>TRBV4-3|12|TRBJ2-1
ASSQVDSPNEQF
>TRBV9|13|TRBJ1-5
ASSVEGGVNQPQH
>TRBV10-3|10|TRBJ1-2
AIRGTGYGYT
>TRBV11-2|12|TRBJ1-1
ASSLGDTNTEAF
>TRBV20-1|15|TRBJ2-5
SARDRGGRASGETQY
>TRBV20-1|9|TRBJ2-1
SASRAREQF
>TRBV6-4|11|TRBJ2-3
ASSSGSTDTQY
>TRBV2|14|TRBJ2-7
ASSLRTSGMGTEQY
>TRBV7-2|14|TRBJ1-2
ASSPRTGGVFYGYT
>TRBV29-1|13|TRBJ2-7
SVEDVSVGAYEQY
>TRBV6-2/TRBV6-3|12|TRBJ2-7
ASSDNRGLYEQY
>TRBV5-1|13|TRBJ1-1
ASSLGTVMNTEAF
>TRBV10-3|15|TRBJ1-1
AISGRGLGVENTEAF
>TRBV28|12|TRBJ2-7
ASSLTGLARVFN
>TRBV19|13|TRBJ2-1
ASSIGVAGNNEQF